Listed below are T cell receptor beta chains from one sample, sequenced in a study of cytomegalovirus exposure and HLA in healthy donors. Produced via immunoSEQ multiplex PCR; TCRdb's table is partial and in-frame only. Altogether under 200,000 clones are present, roughly 77% being singletons, with the ten largest covering 1.2%. What was sequenced was PBMCs. These receptor sequences come from a young woman in good health and CMV-seronegative. Both conserved end residues are part of each CDR3. A D gene is named only where the DNA matches it firmly. The size entry is marked missing in some rows and otherwise reads once, few, many or a size class.

NA	TRBJ2-5	TRBV5-1	NA	CASSFGQSQETQYF	TGCGCCAGCAGCTTTGGACAGTCACAAGAGACCCAGTACTTC
NA	TRBJ1-2	TRBV25-1	NA	CASTRQGGSYGYTF	TGTGCCAGCACGAGGCAGGGAGGAAGCTATGGCTACACCTTC
NA	TRBJ1-3	TRBV7-9	TRBD1	CASSQDRGWDTIYF	TGTGCCAGCAGCCAGGACAGGGGTTGGGACACCATATATTTT
few	TRBJ1-2	TRBV6-5	TRBD1	CASSYEGTGYGYTF	TGTGCCAGCAGTTACGAGGGGACAGGCTATGGCTACACCTTC
once	TRBJ2-1	TRBV2	NA	CASSEGYVGEQFF	TGTGCCAGCAGCGAGGGCTACGTGGGTGAGCAGTTCTTC
NA	TRBJ2-3	TRBV6-4	TRBD2	CASSDAGGGNTDTQYF	TGTGCCAGCAGTGACGCCGGGGGGGGGAACACAGATACGCAGTATTTT
NA	TRBJ2-5	TRBV29-1	NA	CSVDQARETQYF	TGCAGCGTTGATCAGGCCAGGGAGACCCAGTACTTC
many	TRBJ1-6	TRBV6-1	NA	CASSELRQANSPLHF	TGTGCCAGCAGTGAGTTACGACAGGCTAATTCACCCCTCCACTTT
once	TRBJ2-1	TRBV7-8	TRBD2	CASSFGASGYNEQFF	TGTGCCAGCAGCTTTGGGGCTAGCGGGTACAATGAGCAGTTCTTC
NA	TRBJ2-1	TRBV5-1	TRBD1	CASSLRTGANEQFF	TGCGCCAGCAGCCTAAGGACAGGGGCAAATGAGCAGTTCTTC
NA	TRBJ2-1	TRBV6-5	TRBD2	CASSPAGYNEQFF	TGTGCCAGCAGTCCAGCGGGGTATAATGAGCAGTTCTTC
NA	TRBJ2-1	TRBV5-1	TRBD1	CASSPNQGAWYNEQFF	TGCGCCAGCAGCCCTAACCAGGGGGCCTGGTACAATGAGCAGTTCTTC
NA	TRBJ1-4	TRBV6-5	NA	CASRDLGGGGEKLFF	TGTGCCAGCAGGGATCTCGGCGGCGGTGGTGAAAAACTGTTTTTT
few	TRBJ2-7	TRBV6-6	TRBD2	CASSYSALAGPYEQYF	TGTGCCAGCAGTTACTCGGCACTAGCGGGACCCTACGAGCAGTACTTC
NA	TRBJ1-5	TRBV19	TRBD1	CASSIDRATGFSNQPQHF	TGTGCCAGTAGTATAGATAGGGCGACAGGGTTCAGCAATCAGCCCCAGCATTTT
NA	TRBJ2-7	TRBV14	TRBD2	CASSQEDPQPGTGGYEQYF	TGTGCCAGCAGCCAAGAGGACCCCCAACCCGGGACGGGGGGTTACGAGCAGTACTTC
NA	TRBJ1-4	TRBV6-5	TRBD1	CASSYLGTGAEKLFF	TGTGCCAGCAGTTACCTCGGGACAGGGGCTGAAAAACTGTTTTTT
few	TRBJ2-7	TRBV10-3	TRBD2	CAISEPYSGSPYEQYF	TGTGCCATCAGTGAGCCATACAGCGGGAGTCCCTACGAGCAGTACTTC
NA	TRBJ2-7	TRBV11-2	NA	CASSLESGLDEQYF	TGTGCCAGCAGCTTAGAGAGCGGACTGGACGAGCAGTACTTC
NA	TRBJ2-7	TRBV5-6	NA	CASSFRGVRNSEQYF	TGTGCCAGCAGCTTCAGGGGGGTCCGGAACTCCGAGCAGTACTTC
NA	TRBJ1-2	TRBV19	TRBD1	CASRNRDRGFYGYTF	TGTGCCAGTAGGAACAGGGACAGGGGCTTCTATGGCTACACCTTC
NA	TRBJ2-2	TRBV6-6	NA	CASRVAANTGELFF	TGTGCCAGCAGGGTAGCGGCGAACACCGGGGAGCTGTTTTTT
once	TRBJ2-7	TRBV30	NA	CAWTPTGRSYEQYF	TGTGCCTGGACCCCCACGGGGAGATCCTACGAGCAGTACTTC
NA	TRBJ2-7	TRBV5-1	NA	CASSLGDWPSYEQYF	TGCGCCAGCAGCTTGGGGGACTGGCCCTCCTACGAGCAGTACTTC
few	TRBJ1-3	TRBV27	NA	CASRAAGSSGNTIYF	TGTGCCAGCAGAGCTGCGGGGAGCTCTGGAAACACCATATATTTT
once	TRBJ2-1	TRBV4-2	NA	CASSQVEGLHNEQFF	TGTGCCAGCAGCCAAGTGGAAGGACTCCACAATGAGCAGTTCTTC
once	TRBJ2-3	TRBV6-1	TRBD2	CASSGAHGTSGTDTQYF	TGTGCCAGCAGTGGGGCTCACGGGACTAGTGGGACAGATACGCAGTATTTT
NA	TRBJ2-3	TRBV14	NA	CASSQDSRSTDTQYF	TGTGCCAGCAGCCAAGATTCCCGTTCCACAGATACGCAGTATTTT
NA	TRBJ2-1	TRBV27	TRBD2	CASSPTVAGSYNEQFF	TGTGCCAGCAGTCCCACGGTAGCGGGTTCCTACAATGAGCAGTTCTTC
once	TRBJ2-7	TRBV18	NA	CASSPGAGGSYEQYF	TGTGCCAGCTCACCAGGGGCTGGTGGGTCCTACGAGCAGTACTTC
NA	TRBJ2-3	TRBV28	TRBD2	CASSPAGRVVDTQYF	TGTGCCAGCAGTCCAGCGGGGAGGGTGGTAGATACGCAGTATTTT
NA	TRBJ1-4	TRBV18	TRBD1	CASSPQGADEKLFF	TGTGCCAGCTCACCTCAGGGGGCGGATGAAAAACTGTTTTTT
NA	TRBJ1-1	TRBV27	TRBD1	CASRKGTGPLQAFF	TGTGCCAGTAGAAAAGGGACAGGGCCTTTGCAGGCTTTCTTT
NA	TRBJ1-1	TRBV27	NA	CASSLIGGNTEAFF	TGTGCCAGCAGTTTGATCGGAGGGAACACTGAAGCTTTCTTT
NA	TRBJ2-5	TRBV11-2	TRBD2	CASSLDGTSGEAQYF	TGTGCCAGCAGCTTAGACGGAACTAGCGGGGAGGCCCAGTACTTC
once	TRBJ1-3	TRBV28	NA	CASSLGGNSGNTIYF	TGTGCCAGCAGCCTCGGGGGTAACTCTGGAAACACCATATATTTT
once	TRBJ1-5	TRBV6-1	TRBD1	CASSERQGGQPQHF	TGTGCCAGCAGTGAAAGACAGGGGGGTCAGCCCCAGCATTTT
NA	TRBJ2-1	TRBV25-1	TRBD2	CASSTAGTSARQFF	TGTGCCAGCAGCACCGCCGGGACTAGCGCCAGGCAGTTCTTC
NA	TRBJ1-2	TRBV7-8	NA	CASSLATQGGSYGYTF	TGTGCCAGCAGCTTAGCGACCCAGGGCGGTAGCTATGGCTACACCTTC
NA	TRBJ2-5	TRBV5-1	TRBD2	CASSLASGGKTQYF	TGCGCCAGCAGCTTGGCTAGCGGGGGGAAGACCCAGTACTTC
NA	TRBJ1-1	TRBV5-8	NA	CASSPRVLNTEAFF	TGTGCCAGCAGTCCCCGGGTACTGAACACTGAAGCTTTCTTT
NA	TRBJ2-1	TRBV5-1	TRBD2	CASSLEPSGANLNEQFF	TGCGCCAGCAGCTTGGAGCCTAGCGGGGCGAACCTCAATGAGCAGTTCTTC
NA	TRBJ1-2	TRBV5-6	TRBD1	CASSLLPEGADYGYTF	TGTGCCAGCAGCTTGTTACCTGAGGGGGCCGACTATGGCTACACCTTC
NA	TRBJ2-7	TRBV27	TRBD2	CASKRYGTGRGLYEQYF	TGTGCCAGCAAACGGTACGGGACGGGGAGGGGTCTCTACGAGCAGTACTTC
NA	TRBJ1-3	TRBV7-2	NA	CASSLVGGDSSGNTIYF	TGTGCCAGCAGCTTAGTAGGGGGGGATAGCTCTGGAAACACCATATATTTT
NA	TRBJ1-3	TRBV6-1	TRBD1	CASSRQGLSGNTIYF	TGTGCCAGCAGTCGACAGGGACTCTCTGGAAACACCATATATTTT
NA	TRBJ2-7	TRBV4-2	NA	CASSQDWQNEQYF	TGTGCCAGCAGCCAAGACTGGCAGAACGAGCAGTACTTC
NA	TRBJ1-2	TRBV30	TRBD1	CAGTGGAGYGYTF	TGTGCCGGAACAGGGGGCGCCGGCTATGGCTACACCTTC
NA	TRBJ1-2	TRBV28	TRBD1	CASSGTGVYSNYGYTF	TGTGCCAGCAGCGGGACAGGGGTTTACTCTAACTATGGCTACACCTTC
NA	TRBJ1-1	TRBV9	NA	CASSLVGGTEAFF	TGTGCCAGCAGCTTAGTGGGGGGCACTGAAGCTTTCTTT